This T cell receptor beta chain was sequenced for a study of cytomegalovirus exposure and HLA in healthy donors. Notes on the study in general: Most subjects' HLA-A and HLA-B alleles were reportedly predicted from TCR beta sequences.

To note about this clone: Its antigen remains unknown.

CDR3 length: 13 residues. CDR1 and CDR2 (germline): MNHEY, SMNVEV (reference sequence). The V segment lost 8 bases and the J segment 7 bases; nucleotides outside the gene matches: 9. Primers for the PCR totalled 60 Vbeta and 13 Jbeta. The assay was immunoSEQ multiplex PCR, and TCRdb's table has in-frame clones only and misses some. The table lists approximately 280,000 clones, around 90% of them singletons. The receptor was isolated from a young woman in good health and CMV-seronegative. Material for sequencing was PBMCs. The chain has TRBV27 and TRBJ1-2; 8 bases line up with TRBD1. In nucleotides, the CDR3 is TGTGCCAGCGCCCGCAGGGGGCCGAGTGGCTACACCTTC. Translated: CASARRGPSGYTF.